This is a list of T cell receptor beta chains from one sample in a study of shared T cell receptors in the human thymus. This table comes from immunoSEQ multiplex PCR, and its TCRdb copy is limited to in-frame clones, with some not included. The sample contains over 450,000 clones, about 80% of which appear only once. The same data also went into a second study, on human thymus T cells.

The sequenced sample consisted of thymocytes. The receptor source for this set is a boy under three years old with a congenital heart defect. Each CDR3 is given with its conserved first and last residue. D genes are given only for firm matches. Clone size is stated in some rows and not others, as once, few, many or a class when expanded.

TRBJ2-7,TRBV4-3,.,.,TGCGCCAGCAGCCAATATACAACAACATCCTACGAGCAGTACTTC,CASSQYTTTSYEQYF
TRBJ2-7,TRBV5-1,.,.,TGCGCCAGCAGCTTGCCGGTTGCGGACTCCTACGAGCAGTACTTC,CASSLPVADSYEQYF
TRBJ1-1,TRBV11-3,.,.,TGTGCCAGCAGCTCCCAGGCCAACACTGAAGCTTTCTTT,CASSSQANTEAFF
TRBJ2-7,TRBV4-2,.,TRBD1,TGTGCCAGCAGCCAAGAGACAGGGAATTACGAGCAGTACTTC,CASSQETGNYEQYF
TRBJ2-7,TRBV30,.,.,TGTGCCTGGAGCGCCCTAGTGCCCCCCGCTAGGGAGCAGTACTTC,CAWSALVPPAREQYF
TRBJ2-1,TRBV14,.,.,TGTGCCAGCAGCCCCCGCTGGAGCGCCGACTACAATGAGCAGTTCTTC,CASSPRWSADYNEQFF
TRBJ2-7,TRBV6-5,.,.,TGTGCCAGCAGTCCGGGACTTACCTACGAGCAGTACTTC,CASSPGLTYEQYF
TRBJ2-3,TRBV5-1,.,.,TGCGCCAGCAGCTTCGAGGGTTTGGAAGATACGCAGTATTTT,CASSFEGLEDTQYF
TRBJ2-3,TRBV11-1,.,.,TGTGCCAGCAGCCCGCCCGGCAGGAGCACAGATACGCAGTATTTT,CASSPPGRSTDTQYF
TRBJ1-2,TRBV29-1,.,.,TGCAGCGTGAGGCTTGGGGCTCCGCGTAACTATGGCTACACCTTC,CSVRLGAPRNYGYTF
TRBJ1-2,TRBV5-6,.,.,TGTGCCAGCAGCTATATCGGGGGGAATGGCTACACCTTC,CASSYIGGNGYTF
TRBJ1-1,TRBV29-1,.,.,TGCAGCGTTGGTAGCAACACTGAAGCTTTCTTT,CSVGSNTEAFF
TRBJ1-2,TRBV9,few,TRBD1,TGTGCCAGCAGCGGGGACAGGGGGGGAGGCTACACCTTC,CASSGDRGGGYTF
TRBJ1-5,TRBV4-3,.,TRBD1,TGCGCCAGCAGCCAAGATCTCTGGGACAGGGCGATGTATCAGCCCCAGCATTTT,CASSQDLWDRAMYQPQHF
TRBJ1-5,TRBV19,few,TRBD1,TGTGCCAGTACTCAGGGGGAGGACAATCAGCCCCAGCATTTT,CASTQGEDNQPQHF
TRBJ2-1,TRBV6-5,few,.,TGTGCCAGCAGTCACTCAATTCGGGATGAGCAGTTCTTC,CASSHSIRDEQFF
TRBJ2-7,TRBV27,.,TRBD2,TGTGCCAGCAGTTTAGGCCCCGGGGGGGAGCAGTACTTC,CASSLGPGGEQYF
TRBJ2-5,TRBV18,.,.,TGTGCCAGCTCACCGATGACTAGTTTCCAAGAGACCCAGTACTTC,CASSPMTSFQETQYF
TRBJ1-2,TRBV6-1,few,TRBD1,TGTGCCAGCAGTGAAGGGGACAGGGGGGGTTATGGCTACACCTTC,CASSEGDRGGYGYTF
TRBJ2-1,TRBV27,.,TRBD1,TGTGCCAGCAGGTCTCCGGGACAGGGAGTTAATGAGCAGTTCTTC,CASRSPGQGVNEQFF
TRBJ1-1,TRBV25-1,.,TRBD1,TGTGCCAGCAGTGCATGGCTAGGACAGGAGGACACTGAAGCTTTCTTT,CASSAWLGQEDTEAFF
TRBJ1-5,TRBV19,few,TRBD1,TGTGCCAGTAGTAGCGACAGGGTGCCGGATCAGCCCCAGCATTTT,CASSSDRVPDQPQHF
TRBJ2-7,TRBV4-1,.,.,TGCGCCAGCAGCGTTACCCCGGACGGACTGCCCTACGAGCAGTACTTC,CASSVTPDGLPYEQYF
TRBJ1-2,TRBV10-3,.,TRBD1,TGTGCCATCACCAAATACAGGGGAATGAATGGCTACACCTTC,CAITKYRGMNGYTF
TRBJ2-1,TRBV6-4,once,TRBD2,TGTGCCAGCAGTGACTCAGTGGGACTAGCGGGGTACAATGAGCAGTTCTTC,CASSDSVGLAGYNEQFF
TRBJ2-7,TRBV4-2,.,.,TGTGCCAGCAGCCAGCCTTGGACAGACTCCTACGAGCAGTACTTC,CASSQPWTDSYEQYF
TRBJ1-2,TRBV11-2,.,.,TGTGCCAGCAGCATTAAGGACAGAAGCTATGGCTACACCTTC,CASSIKDRSYGYTF
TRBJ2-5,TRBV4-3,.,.,TGCGCCAGCAGCCAAGGGACAGCTCAGCCTCAAGAGACCCAGTACTTC,CASSQGTAQPQETQYF
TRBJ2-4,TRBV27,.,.,TGTGCCAGCTCCCTGGGAGGGGGGTTCATTCAGTACTTC,CASSLGGGFIQYF
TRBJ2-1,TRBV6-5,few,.,TGTGCCAGCAGGGCGGACTGGGACAATGAGCAGTTCTTC,CASRADWDNEQFF
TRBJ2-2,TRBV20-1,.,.,TGCAGTGCCGGAGACACCGGGGAGCTGTTTTTT,CSAGDTGELFF